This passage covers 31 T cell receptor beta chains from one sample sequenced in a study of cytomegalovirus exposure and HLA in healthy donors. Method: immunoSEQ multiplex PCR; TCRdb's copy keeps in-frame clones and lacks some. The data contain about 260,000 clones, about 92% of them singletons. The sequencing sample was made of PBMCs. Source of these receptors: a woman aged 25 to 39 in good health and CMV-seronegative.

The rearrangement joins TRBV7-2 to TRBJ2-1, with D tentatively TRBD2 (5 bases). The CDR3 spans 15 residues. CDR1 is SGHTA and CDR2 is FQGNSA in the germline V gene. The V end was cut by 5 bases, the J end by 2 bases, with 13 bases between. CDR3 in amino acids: CASSPSSGTYNEQFF. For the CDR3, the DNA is TGTGCCAGCAGCCCCTCCTCCGGGACCTACAATGAGCAGTTCTTC.

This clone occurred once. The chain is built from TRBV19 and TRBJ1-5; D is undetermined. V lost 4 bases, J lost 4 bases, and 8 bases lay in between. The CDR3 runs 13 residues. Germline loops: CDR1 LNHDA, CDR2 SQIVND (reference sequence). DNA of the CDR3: TGTGCCAGTAGTAGGGCGGAAAATCAGCCCCAGCATTTT. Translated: CASSRAENQPQHF.

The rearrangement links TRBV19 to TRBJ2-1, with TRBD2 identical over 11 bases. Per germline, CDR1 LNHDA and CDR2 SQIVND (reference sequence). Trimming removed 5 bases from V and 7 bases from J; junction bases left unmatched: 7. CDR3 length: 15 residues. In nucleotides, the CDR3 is TGTGCCAGTAGTCTTCCGGGACTAGCGGTAAATGAGCAGTTCTTC. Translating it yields CASSLPGLAVNEQFF.

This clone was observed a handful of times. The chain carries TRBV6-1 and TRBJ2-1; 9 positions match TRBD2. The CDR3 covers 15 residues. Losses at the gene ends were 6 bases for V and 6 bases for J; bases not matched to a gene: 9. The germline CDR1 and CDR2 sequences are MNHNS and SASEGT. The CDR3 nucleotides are TGTGCCAGCAGGTGGCTAGCGGGATTCCCCAATGAGCAGTTCTTC. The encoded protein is CASRWLAGFPNEQFF.

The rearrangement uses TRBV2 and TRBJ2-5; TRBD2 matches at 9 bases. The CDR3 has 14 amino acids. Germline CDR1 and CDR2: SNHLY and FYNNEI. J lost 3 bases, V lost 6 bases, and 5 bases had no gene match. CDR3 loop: CASSGTSSEETQYF. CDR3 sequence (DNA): TGTGCCAGCAGCGGGACTAGCAGCGAAGAGACCCAGTACTTC.

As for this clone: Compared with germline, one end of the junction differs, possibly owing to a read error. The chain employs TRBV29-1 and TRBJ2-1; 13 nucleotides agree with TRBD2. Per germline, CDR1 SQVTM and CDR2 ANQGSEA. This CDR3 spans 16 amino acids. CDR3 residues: CNVEGTSGIAYNEQFF. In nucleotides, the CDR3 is TGCAACGTTGAAGGGACTAGCGGGATCGCCTACAATGAGCAGTTCTTC.

CDR3 nucleotide sequence: TGCGCCAGCAGCCAAGATATCACTAGCGGGACCTACGAGCAGTACTTC. Translation: CASSQDITSGTYEQYF. This chain links TRBV4-3 with TRBJ2-7, with 10 bases matching TRBD2. The J segment lost 2 bases and the V segment lost 0 bases, leaving 4 bases of the junction unmatched. In germline, CDR1 is LGHNA, CDR2 YSLEER. The CDR3 sequence is 16 residues long.

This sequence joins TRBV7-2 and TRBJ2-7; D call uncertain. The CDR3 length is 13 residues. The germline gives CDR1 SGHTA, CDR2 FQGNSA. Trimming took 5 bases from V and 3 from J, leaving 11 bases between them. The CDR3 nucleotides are TGTGCCAGCAGCATGACCGTTAACTACGAGCAGTACTTC. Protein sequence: CASSMTVNYEQYF.

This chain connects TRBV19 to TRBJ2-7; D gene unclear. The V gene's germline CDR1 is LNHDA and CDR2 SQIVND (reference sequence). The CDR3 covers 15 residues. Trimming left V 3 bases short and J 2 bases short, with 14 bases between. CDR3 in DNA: TGTGCCAGTAGTATCGAGGCAGGATCTACCTACGAGCAGTACTTC. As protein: CASSIEAGSTYEQYF.

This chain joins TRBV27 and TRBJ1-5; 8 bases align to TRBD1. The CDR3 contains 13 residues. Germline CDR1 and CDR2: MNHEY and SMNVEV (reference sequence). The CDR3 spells CAAGGTVNQPQHF. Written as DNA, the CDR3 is TGTGCAGCAGGGGGCACGGTCAATCAGCCCCAGCATTTT.

CDR3 region: CATSRDRGLYNEQFF. CDR3 DNA sequence: TGTGCCACCAGCAGAGACAGGGGACTGTACAATGAGCAGTTCTTC. The V call is TRBV15, the J call TRBJ2-1; D tentatively fits TRBD1 or TRBD2 (6 bases each). The CDR3 length is 15 residues. V shed 0 bases and J shed 4 bases, with 10 bases lying between them. CDR1 and CDR2 from the germline V gene are LNHNV and YYDKDF (reference sequence).

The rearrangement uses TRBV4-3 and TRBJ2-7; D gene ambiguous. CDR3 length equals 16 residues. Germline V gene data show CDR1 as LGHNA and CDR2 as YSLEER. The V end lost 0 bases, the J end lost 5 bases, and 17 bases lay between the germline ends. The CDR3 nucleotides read TGCGCCAGCAGCCAAGACGACGGCCTAAACCTCCACGAGCAGTACTTC. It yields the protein CASSQDDGLNLHEQYF.

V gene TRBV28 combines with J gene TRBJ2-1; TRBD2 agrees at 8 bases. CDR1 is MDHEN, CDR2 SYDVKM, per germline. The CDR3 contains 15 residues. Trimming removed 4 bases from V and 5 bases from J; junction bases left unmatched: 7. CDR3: CASSSTAGGNNEQFF. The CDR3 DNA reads TGTGCCAGCAGTTCGACGGCGGGAGGAAACAATGAGCAGTTCTTC.

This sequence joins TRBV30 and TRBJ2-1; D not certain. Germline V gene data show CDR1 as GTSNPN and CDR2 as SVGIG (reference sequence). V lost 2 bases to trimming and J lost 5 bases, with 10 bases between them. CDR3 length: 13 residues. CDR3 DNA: TGTGCCTGGAGTCACGGACGACACAATGAGCAGTTCTTC. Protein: CAWSHGRHNEQFF. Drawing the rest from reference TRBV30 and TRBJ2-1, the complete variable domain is SQTIHQWPATLVQPVGSPLSLECTVEGTSNPNLYWYRQAAGRGLQLLFYSVGIGQISSEVPQNLSASRPQDRQFILSSKKLLLSDSGFYLCAWSHGRHNEQFFGPGTRLTVL.

The CDR3 nucleotides read TGTGCCAGCAGTCTGACTAGGCAAGAGCAGTACTTC. This translates into CASSLTRQEQYF. The chain carries TRBV7-2 and TRBJ2-7, with D possibly TRBD2 on 6 matching bases. Deletions cut 6 bases from V and 7 bases from J, with 13 bases between. The CDR3 covers 12 residues. Germline V gives CDR1 SGHTA, CDR2 FQGNSA.

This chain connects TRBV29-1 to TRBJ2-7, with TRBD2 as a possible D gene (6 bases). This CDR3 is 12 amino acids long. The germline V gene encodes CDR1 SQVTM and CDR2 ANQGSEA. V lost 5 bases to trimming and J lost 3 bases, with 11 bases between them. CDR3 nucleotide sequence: TGCAGCGTTCACGGGAGTGGCTACGAGCAGTACTTC. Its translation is CSVHGSGYEQYF.

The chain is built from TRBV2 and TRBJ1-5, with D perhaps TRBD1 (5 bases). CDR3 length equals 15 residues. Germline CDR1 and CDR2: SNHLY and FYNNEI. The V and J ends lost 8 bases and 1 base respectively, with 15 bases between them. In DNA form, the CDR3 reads TGTGCCAGCTCCGATAAGGGGATGAGCAATCAGCCCCAGCATTTT. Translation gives CASSDKGMSNQPQHF.

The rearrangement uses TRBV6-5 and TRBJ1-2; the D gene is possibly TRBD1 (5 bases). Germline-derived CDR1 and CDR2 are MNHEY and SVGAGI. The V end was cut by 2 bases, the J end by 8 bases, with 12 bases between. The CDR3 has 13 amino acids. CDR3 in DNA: TGTGCCAGCAGTTACGAGGGACTAACGGGCTACACCTTC. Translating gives CASSYEGLTGYTF.

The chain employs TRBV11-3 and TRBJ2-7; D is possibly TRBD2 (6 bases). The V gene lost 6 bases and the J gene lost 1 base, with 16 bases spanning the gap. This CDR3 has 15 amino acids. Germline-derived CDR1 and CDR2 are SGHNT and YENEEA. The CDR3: CASRLRGEKSYEQYF. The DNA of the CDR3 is TGTGCCAGCAGATTGCGGGGTGAGAAATCCTACGAGCAGTACTTC.

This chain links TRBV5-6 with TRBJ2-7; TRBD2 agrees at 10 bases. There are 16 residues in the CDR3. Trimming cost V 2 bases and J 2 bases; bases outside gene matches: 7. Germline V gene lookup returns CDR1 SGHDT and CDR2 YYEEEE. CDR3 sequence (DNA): TGTGCCAGCAGCTTCCCTAGCGGGAGTGTTCCCTACGAGCAGTACTTC. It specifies CASSFPSGSVPYEQYF.

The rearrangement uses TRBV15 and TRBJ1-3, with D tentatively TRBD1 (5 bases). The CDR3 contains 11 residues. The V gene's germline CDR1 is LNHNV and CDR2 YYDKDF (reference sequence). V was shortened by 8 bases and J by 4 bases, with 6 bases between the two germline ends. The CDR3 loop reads CATRQGNTIYF. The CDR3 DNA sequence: TGTGCCACCCGACAGGGAAACACCATATATTTT.

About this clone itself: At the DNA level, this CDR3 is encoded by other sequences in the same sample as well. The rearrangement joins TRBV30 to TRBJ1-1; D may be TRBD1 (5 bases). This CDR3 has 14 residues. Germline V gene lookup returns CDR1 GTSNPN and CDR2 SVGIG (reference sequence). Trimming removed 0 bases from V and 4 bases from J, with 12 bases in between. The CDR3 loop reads CAWSVPGGGTEAFF. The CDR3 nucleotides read TGTGCCTGGAGTGTACCAGGTGGGGGCACTGAAGCTTTCTTT.

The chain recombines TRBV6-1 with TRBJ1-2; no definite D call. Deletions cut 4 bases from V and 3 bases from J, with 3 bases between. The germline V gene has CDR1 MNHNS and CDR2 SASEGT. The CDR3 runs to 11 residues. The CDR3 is CASSVDYGYTF. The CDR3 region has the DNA TGTGCCAGCAGTGTTGACTATGGCTACACCTTC.

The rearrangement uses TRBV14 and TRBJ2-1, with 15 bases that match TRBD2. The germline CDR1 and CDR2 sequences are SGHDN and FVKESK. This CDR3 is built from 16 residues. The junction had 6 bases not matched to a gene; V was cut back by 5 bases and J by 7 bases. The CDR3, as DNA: TGTGCCAGCAGCACGGGACTAGCGGGAGGTTGGAATGAGCAGTTCTTC. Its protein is CASSTGLAGGWNEQFF.

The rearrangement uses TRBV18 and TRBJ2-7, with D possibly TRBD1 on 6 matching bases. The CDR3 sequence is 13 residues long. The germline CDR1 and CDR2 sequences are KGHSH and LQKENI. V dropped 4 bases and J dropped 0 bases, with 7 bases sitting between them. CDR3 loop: CASSLQGSYEQYF. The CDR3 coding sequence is TGTGCCAGCTCACTACAGGGCTCCTACGAGCAGTACTTC.

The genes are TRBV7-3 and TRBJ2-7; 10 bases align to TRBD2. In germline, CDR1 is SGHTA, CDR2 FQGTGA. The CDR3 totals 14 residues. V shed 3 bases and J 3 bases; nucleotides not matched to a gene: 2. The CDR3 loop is CASSFSSGSYEQYF. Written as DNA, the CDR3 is TGTGCCAGCAGCTTTTCTAGCGGGAGCTACGAGCAGTACTTC.

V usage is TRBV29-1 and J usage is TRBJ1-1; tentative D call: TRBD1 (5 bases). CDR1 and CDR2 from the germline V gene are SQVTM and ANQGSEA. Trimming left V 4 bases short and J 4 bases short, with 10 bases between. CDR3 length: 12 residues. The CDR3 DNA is TGCAGCGTTGGGGTGGGGGGCACTGAAGCTTTCTTT. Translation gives CSVGVGGTEAFF.

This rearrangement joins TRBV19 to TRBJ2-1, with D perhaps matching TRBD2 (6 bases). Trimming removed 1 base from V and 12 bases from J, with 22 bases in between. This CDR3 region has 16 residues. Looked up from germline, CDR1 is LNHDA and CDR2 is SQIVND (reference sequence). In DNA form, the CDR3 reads TGTGCCAGTAGTATAGTCGACGGGACTGATCTTGGAAGGCAGTTCTTC. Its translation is CASSIVDGTDLGRQFF.

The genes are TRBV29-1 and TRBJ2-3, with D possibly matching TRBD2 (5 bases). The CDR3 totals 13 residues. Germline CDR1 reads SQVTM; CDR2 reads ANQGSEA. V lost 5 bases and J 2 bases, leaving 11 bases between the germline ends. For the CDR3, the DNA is TGCAGCGTTAAGGGAGCAGTCACAGATACGCAGTATTTT. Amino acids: CSVKGAVTDTQYF.

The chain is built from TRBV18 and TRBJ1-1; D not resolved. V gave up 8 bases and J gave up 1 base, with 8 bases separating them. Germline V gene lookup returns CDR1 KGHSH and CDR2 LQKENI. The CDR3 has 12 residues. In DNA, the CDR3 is TGTGCCAGCACGGCAGCGAACACTGAAGCTTTCTTT. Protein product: CASTAANTEAFF.

The chain's CDR3 is CASRKESRGGELFF. For the CDR3, the DNA is TGTGCCAGCAGAAAAGAATCGAGGGGCGGGGAGCTGTTTTTT. The genes are TRBV2 and TRBJ2-2; D possibly matches TRBD1 or TRBD2 (5 bases each). The germline gives CDR1 SNHLY, CDR2 FYNNEI. V lost 6 bases and J 7 bases, leaving 15 bases between the germline ends. This CDR3 comprises 14 residues.